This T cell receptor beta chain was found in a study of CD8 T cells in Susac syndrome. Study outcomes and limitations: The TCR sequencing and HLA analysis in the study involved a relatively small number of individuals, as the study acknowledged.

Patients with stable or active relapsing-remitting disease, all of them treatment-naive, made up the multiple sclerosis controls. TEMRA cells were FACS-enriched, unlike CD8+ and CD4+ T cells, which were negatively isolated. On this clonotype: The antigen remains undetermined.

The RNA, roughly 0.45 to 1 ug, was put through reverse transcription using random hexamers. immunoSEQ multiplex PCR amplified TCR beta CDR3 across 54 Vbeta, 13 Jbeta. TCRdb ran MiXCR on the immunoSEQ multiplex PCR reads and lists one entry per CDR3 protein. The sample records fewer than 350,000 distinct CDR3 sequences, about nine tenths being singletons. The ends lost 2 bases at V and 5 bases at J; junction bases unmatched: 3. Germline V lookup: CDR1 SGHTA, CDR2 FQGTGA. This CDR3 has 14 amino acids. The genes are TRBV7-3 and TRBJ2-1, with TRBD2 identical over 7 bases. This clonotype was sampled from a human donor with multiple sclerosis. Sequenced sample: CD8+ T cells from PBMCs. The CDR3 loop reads CASSLYLADNEQFF. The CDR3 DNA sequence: TGTGCCAGCAGCTTATACCTAGCGGACAATGAGCAGTTCTTC.